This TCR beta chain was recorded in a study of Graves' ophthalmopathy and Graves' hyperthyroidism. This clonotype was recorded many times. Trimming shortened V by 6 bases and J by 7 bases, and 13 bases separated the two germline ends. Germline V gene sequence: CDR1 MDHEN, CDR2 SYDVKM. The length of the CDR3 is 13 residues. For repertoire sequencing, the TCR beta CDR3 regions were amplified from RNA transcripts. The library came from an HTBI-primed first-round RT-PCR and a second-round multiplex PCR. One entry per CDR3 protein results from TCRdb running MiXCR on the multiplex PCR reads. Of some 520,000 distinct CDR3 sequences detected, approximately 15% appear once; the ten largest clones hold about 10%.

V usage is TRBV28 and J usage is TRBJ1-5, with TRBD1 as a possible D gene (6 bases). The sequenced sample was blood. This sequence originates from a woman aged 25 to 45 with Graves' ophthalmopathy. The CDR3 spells CASRLQGLQPQHF. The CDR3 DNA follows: TGTGCCAGCAGACTACAGGGTCTCCAGCCCCAGCATTTT.